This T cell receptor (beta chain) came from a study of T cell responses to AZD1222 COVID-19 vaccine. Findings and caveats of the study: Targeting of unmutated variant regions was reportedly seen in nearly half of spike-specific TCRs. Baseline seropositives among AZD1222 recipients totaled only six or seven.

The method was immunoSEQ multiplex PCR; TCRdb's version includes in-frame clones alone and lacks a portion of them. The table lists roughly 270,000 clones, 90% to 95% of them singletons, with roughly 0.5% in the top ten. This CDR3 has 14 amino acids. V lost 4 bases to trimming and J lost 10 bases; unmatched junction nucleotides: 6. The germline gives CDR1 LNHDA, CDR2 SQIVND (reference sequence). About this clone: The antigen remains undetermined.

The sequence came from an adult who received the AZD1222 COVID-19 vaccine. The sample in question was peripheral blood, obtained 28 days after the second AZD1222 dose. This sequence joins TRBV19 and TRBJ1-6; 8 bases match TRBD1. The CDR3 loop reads CASSTSGGRSPLHF. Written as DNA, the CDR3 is TGTGCCAGTAGTACATCAGGGGGCAGGTCACCCCTCCACTTT.